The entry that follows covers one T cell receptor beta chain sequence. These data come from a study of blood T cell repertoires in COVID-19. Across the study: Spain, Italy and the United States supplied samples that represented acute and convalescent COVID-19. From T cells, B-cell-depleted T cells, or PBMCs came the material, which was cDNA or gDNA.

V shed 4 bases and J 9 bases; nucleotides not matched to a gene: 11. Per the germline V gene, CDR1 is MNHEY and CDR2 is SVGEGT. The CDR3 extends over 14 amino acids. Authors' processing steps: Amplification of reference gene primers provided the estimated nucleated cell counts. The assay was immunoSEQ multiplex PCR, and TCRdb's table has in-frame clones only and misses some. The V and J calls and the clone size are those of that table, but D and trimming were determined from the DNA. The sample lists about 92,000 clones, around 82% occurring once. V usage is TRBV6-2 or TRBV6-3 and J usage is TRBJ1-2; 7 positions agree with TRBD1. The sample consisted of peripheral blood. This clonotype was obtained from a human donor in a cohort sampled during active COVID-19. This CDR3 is CASSSTRQGISYTF. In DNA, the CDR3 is TGTGCCAGCAGTTCCACACGACAGGGTATAAGCTACACCTTC.